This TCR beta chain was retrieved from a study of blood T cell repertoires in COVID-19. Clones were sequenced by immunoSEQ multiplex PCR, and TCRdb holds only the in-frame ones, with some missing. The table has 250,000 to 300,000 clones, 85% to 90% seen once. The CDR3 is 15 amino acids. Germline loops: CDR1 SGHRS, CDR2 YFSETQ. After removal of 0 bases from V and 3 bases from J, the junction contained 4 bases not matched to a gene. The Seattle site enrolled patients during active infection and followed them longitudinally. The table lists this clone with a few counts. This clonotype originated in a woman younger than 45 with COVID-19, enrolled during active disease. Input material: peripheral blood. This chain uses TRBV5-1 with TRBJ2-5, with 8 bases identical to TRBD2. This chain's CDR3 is CASSLGEREKETQYF. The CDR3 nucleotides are TGCGCCAGCAGCTTGGGGGAGCGGGAGAAAGAGACCCAGTACTTC.